Given below is one T cell receptor beta chain in context. Its antigen is undetermined. The final CDR3 position lacks the conserved phenylalanine or tryptophan, pointing to a likely read error. The limits of the CDR3 on the DNA are not certain, so only TCRdb's listed CDR3 is given. Then a second PCR, running roughly 7 to 11 cycles, was carried out with a sample-barcoded 5' primer and a J-beta primer mix. MiXCR, run by TCRdb on the 5' RACE reads, gives a single entry per CDR3 protein. The sample includes 600,000 to 800,000 distinct CDR3 sequences, 45% to 60% seen only once; the top ten take 13%. This record comes from a study of blood T cells in healthy people across ages. Study-wide results and caveats: A strong correlation between TCR beta diversity and naive T cell percentage was seen. A roughly linear fall in TCR beta diversity per million T cells was seen with increasing age.

Germline V CDR1 and CDR2: MNHNY, SVGAGI (reference sequence). The CDR3 is 18 residues long, counting both termini. The sequenced sample was blood. The receptor's source is a woman aged 80 or over in good health. The chain carries TRBV6-6 and TRBJ2-1; TRBD2 is taken as the D call from the table, unchecked against the DNA. The chain's CDR3 is CASSYSDRGRDFGYTFSS.